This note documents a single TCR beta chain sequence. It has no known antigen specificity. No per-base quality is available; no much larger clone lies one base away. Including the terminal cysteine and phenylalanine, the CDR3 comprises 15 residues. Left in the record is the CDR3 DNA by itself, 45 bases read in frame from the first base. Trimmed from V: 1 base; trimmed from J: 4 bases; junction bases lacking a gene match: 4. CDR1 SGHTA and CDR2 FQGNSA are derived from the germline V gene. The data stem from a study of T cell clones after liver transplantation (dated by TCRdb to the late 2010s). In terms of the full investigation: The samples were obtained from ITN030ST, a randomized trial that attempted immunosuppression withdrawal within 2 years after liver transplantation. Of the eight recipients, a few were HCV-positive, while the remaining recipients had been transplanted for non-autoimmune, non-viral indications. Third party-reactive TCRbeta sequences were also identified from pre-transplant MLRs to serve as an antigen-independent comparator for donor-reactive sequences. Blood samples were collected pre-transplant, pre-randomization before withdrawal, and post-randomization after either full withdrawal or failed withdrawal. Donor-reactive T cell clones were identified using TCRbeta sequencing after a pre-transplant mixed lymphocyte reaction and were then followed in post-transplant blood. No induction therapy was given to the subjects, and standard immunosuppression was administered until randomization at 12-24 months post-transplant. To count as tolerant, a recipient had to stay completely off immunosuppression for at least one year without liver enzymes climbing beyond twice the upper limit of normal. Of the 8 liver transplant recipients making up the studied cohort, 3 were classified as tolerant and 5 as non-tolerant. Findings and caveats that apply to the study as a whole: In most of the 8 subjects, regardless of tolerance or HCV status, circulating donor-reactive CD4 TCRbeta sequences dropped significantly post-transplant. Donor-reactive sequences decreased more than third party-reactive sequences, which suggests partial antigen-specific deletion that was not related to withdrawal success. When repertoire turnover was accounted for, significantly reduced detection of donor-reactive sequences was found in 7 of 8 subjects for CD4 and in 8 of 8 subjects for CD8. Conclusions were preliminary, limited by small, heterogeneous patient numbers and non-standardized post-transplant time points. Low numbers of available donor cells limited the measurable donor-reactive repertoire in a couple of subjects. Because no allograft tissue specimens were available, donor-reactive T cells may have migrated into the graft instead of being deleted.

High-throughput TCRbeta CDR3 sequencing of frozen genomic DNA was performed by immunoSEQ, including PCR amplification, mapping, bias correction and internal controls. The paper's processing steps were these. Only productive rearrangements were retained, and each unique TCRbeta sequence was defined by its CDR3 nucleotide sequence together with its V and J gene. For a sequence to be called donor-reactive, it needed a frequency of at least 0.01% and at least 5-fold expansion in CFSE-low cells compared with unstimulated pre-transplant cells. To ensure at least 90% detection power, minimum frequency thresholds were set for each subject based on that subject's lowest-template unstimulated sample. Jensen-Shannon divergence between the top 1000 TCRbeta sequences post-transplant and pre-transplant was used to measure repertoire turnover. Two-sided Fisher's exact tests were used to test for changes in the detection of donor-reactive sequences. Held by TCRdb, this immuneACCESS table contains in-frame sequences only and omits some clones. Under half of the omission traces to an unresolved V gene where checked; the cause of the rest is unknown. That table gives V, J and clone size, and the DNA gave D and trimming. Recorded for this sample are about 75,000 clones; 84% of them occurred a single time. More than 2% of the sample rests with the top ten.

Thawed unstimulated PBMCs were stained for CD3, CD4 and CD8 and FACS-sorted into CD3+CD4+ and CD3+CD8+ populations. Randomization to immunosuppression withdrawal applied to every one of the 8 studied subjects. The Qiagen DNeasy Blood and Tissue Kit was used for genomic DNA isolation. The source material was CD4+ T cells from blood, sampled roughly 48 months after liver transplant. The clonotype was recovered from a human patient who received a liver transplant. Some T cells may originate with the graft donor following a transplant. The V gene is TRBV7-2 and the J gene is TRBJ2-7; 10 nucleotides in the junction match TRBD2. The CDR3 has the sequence CASSLGASGRYEQYF. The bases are TGTGCCAGCAGCTTAGGGGCTAGCGGGAGATACGAGCAGTACTTC.